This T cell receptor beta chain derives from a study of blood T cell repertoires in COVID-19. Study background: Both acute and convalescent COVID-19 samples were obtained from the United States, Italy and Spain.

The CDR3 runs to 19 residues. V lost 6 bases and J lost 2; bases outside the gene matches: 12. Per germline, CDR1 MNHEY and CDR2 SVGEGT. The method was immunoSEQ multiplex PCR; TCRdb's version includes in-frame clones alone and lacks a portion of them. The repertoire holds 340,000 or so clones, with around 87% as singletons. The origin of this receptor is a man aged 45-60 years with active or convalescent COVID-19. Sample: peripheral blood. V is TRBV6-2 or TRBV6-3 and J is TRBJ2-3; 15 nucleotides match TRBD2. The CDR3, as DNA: TGTGCCAGCAGCCCCGGACTAGCGGGAGGGCCGGCGATCACAGATACGCAGTATTTT. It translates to CASSPGLAGGPAITDTQYF.